This is a list of T cell receptor beta chains from one sample in a study of blood T cell repertoires in COVID-19. Repertoires were generated with immunoSEQ multiplex PCR, while TCRdb's copy carries only in-frame clones and drops some. Here the sample spans some 160,000 clones, more than 75% being singletons. The sample consisted of peripheral blood. All receptors derive from a woman aged 50 to 60 with acute or convalescent COVID-19. Both conserved end residues are part of each CDR3. The D gene is left open where the match is weak. Some rows mark clone size as missing; the rest say once, few, many or name a class of expanded clone.

size: NA; V: TRBV27; D: NA; J: TRBJ2-6; CDR3: CASSSPRDTSGANVLTF; DNA: TGTGCCAGCAGTTCTCCCCGGGATACTTCTGGGGCCAACGTCCTGACTTTC
size: NA; V: TRBV19; D: NA; J: TRBJ1-5; CDR3: CASNAGGNQPQHF; DNA: TGTGCCAGTAATGCGGGTGGCAATCAGCCCCAGCATTTT
size: few; V: TRBV6-6; D: TRBD1; J: TRBJ1-5; CDR3: CASTGQGIGQPQHF; DNA: TGTGCCAGCACGGGACAGGGGATTGGCCAGCCCCAGCATTTT
size: few; V: TRBV14; D: NA; J: TRBJ1-3; CDR3: CASSQTQGSTGNTIYF; DNA: TGTGCCAGCAGCCAAACACAGGGAAGCACTGGAAACACCATATATTTT
size: NA; V: TRBV6-5; D: TRBD1; J: TRBJ1-2; CDR3: CASSYSGGDGYTF; DNA: TGTGCCAGCAGTTATTCAGGGGGCGATGGCTACACCTTC
size: NA; V: TRBV4-3; D: NA; J: TRBJ1-1; CDR3: CASSQTGQPNTEAFF; DNA: TGCGCCAGCAGCCAGACCGGACAGCCGAACACTGAAGCTTTCTTT
size: NA; V: TRBV9; D: NA; J: TRBJ2-3; CDR3: CASSVSEGGVDTQYF; DNA: TGTGCCAGCAGCGTATCGGAGGGCGGGGTGGATACGCAGTATTTT
size: NA; V: TRBV6-5; D: TRBD2; J: TRBJ2-5; CDR3: CASSLQSSGGETQYF; DNA: TGTGCCAGCAGTCTACAAAGTAGCGGGGGAGAGACCCAGTACTTC
size: few; V: TRBV2; D: TRBD1; J: TRBJ2-1; CDR3: CASRDRGFLNEQFF; DNA: TGTGCCAGCCGGGACAGGGGATTTTTGAATGAGCAGTTCTTC
size: NA; V: TRBV4-3; D: TRBD2; J: TRBJ2-1; CDR3: CASSQDGPSGGAEDEQFF; DNA: TGCGCCAGCAGCCAAGATGGGCCTAGCGGGGGGGCCGAGGATGAGCAGTTCTTC
size: NA; V: TRBV3-1/TRBV3-2; D: TRBD2; J: TRBJ2-2; CDR3: CASSQAGTSDTGELFF; DNA: TGTGCCAGCAGCCAAGCCGGGACTAGTGACACCGGGGAGCTGTTTTTT
size: NA; V: TRBV30; D: TRBD1; J: TRBJ2-3; CDR3: CAWSSTGQPTDTQYF; DNA: TGTGCCTGGAGTTCTACGGGACAGCCCACAGATACGCAGTATTTT